These 29 T cell receptor beta chains originate from one sample sequenced in a study of cytomegalovirus exposure and HLA in healthy donors. The PCR had 60 Vbeta and 13 Jbeta primers. Measured with immunoSEQ multiplex PCR; TCRdb has only the in-frame clones, and not every one. The sample has about 210,000 clones, 83% seen once; the top ten hold about 1.7%. The sample taken for sequencing was PBMCs. Every receptor here comes from a man between 40 and 49 years old in good health and CMV-seropositive.

Regarding this clone: The junction departs from the called germline gene at one end, perhaps through a read error. The V gene is TRBV5-1, the J gene TRBJ2-7; TRBD2 matches at 8 bases. CDR3 length equals 16 residues. From germline, CDR1 is SGHRS and CDR2 YFSETQ. CDR3: CAGRDRRSGSSYEQYF. Written as DNA, the CDR3 is TGCGCCGGCAGGGACCGACGAAGCGGGAGCTCCTACGAGCAGTACTTC.

The rearrangement uses TRBV2 and TRBJ2-1; weak D call: TRBD1 (5 bases). CDR3 size: 13 residues. Looked up from germline, CDR1 is SNHLY and CDR2 is FYNNEI. V lost 10 bases, J lost 2 bases, and 12 bases lay in between. The CDR3 loop is CAISKGPYNEQFF. CDR3 coding DNA: TGTGCCATATCGAAGGGGCCCTACAATGAGCAGTTCTTC. Using reference TRBV2 and TRBJ2-1 for the parts outside the CDR3, the full variable domain is EPEVTQTPSHQVTQMGQEVILRCVPISNHLYFYWYRQILGQKVEFLVSFYNNEISEKSEIFDDQFSVERPDGSNFTLKIRSTKLEDSAMYFCAISKGPYNEQFFGPGTRLTVL.

The V gene is TRBV7-8, the J gene TRBJ2-1, with 16 bases aligning to TRBD2. The CDR3 extends over 18 amino acids. Losses at the gene ends were 5 bases for V and 6 bases for J; bases not matched to a gene: 10. Germline V lookup: CDR1 SGHVS, CDR2 FQNEAQ. The CDR3 is CASSTGLAGGIGFNEQFF. DNA for the CDR3: TGTGCCAGCAGCACGGGACTAGCGGGAGGGATAGGGTTCAATGAGCAGTTCTTC.

The rearrangement links TRBV19 to TRBJ2-1; weak D call: TRBD2 (5 bases). The CDR3 is made up of 12 amino acids. CDR1 LNHDA and CDR2 SQIVND come from the germline V gene (reference sequence). Deletions cut 11 bases from V and 9 bases from J, with 17 bases between. DNA for the CDR3: TGTGCCGCAGGAGACGGGGTCTTTGAGCAGTTCTTC. This translates into CAAGDGVFEQFF. Full variable domain (missing parts from reference TRBV19 and TRBJ2-1): DGGITQSPKYLFRKEGQNVTLSCEQNLNHDAMYWYRQDPGQGLRLIYYSQIVNDFQKGDIAEGYSVSREKKESFPLTVTSAQKNPTAFYLCAAGDGVFEQFFGPGTRLTVL.

The chain employs TRBV27 and TRBJ1-2; tentatively, D is TRBD1 (6 bases). From germline, CDR1 is MNHEY and CDR2 SMNVEV (reference sequence). The V end lost 0 bases, the J end lost 4 bases, and 12 bases lay between the germline ends. This CDR3 comprises 15 residues. The CDR3 DNA reads as TGTGCCAGCAGTTTATCATACGGGGGGCCCTATGGCTACACCTTC. This codes for CASSLSYGGPYGYTF.

CDR3 sequence: CASSVASGSTGELFF. For the CDR3, the DNA is TGTGCCAGCAGCGTAGCAAGCGGTAGCACCGGGGAGCTGTTTTTT. The rearrangement links TRBV9 to TRBJ2-2, with a weak D call TRBD2 (5 bases). CDR3 length: 15 residues. V was clipped by 0 bases and J by 4 bases, with 10 bases between them. Germline lookup yields CDR1 SGDLS and CDR2 YYNGEE.

This clone came up once. The rearrangement joins TRBV5-1 to TRBJ2-3, with TRBD2 as a possible D gene (5 bases). CDR1 and CDR2 from the germline V gene are SGHRS and YFSETQ. This CDR3 comprises 15 residues. V lost 2 bases and J 4 bases, leaving 14 bases between the germline ends. CDR3 region: CASSFVGDLADTQYF. In DNA form, the CDR3 reads TGCGCCAGCAGCTTTGTGGGAGATTTGGCAGATACGCAGTATTTT.

The chain employs TRBV5-1 and TRBJ1-2, with 9 nucleotides matching TRBD1. This CDR3 has 14 amino acids. V gave up 0 bases and J gave up 3 bases; unmatched junction bases: 0. The germline V gene has CDR1 SGHRS and CDR2 YFSETQ. CDR3 in DNA: TGCGCCAGCAGCTTGGGACAGGGGGACTATGGCTACACCTTC. Amino acids: CASSLGQGDYGYTF.

V gene TRBV6-5 combines with J gene TRBJ2-7; perhaps TRBD1 as D (6 bases). CDR3 length equals 15 residues. Trimming removed 0 bases at V and 4 bases at J, with 13 bases between. Germline values: CDR1 MNHEY, CDR2 SVGAGI. DNA for the CDR3: TGTGCCAGCAGTTACTCGGACAACAGGGTATACGAGCAGTACTTC. This translates into CASSYSDNRVYEQYF.

This chain uses TRBV7-2 with TRBJ1-1, with TRBD1 matching 8 bases. V was pared by 4 bases and J by 7 bases, with 8 bases of the junction left unmatched. This CDR3 is built from 14 residues. The germline gives CDR1 SGHTA, CDR2 FQGNSA. CDR3 amino acids: CASSSGLGQDEAFF. The CDR3 coding sequence is TGTGCCAGCAGCTCAGGATTGGGACAGGATGAAGCTTTCTTT.

The chain combines TRBV5-1 with TRBJ1-1; 8 bases map to TRBD1. The trim removed 4 bases at V and 4 bases at J, leaving 9 bases unmatched. This CDR3 contains 15 residues. CDR1 SGHRS and CDR2 YFSETQ come from the germline V gene. CDR3 sequence (DNA): TGCGCCAGCAGCCAAACCAGGGGGCAGACCACTGAAGCTTTCTTT. This gives the protein CASSQTRGQTTEAFF.

The V and J genes are TRBV11-2 and TRBJ2-1; the match to TRBD2 covers 8 bases. The germline V gene has CDR1 SGHAT and CDR2 FQNNGV. Germline trimming cut 5 bases from V and 0 bases from J; bases unmatched to any gene: 9. The CDR3 extends over 17 amino acids. The CDR3 DNA reads as TGTGCCAGCAGCAGGCGACTAGCGCGCAACTCCTACAATGAGCAGTTCTTC. Its protein product is CASSRRLARNSYNEQFF. Supplemented by reference TRBV11-2 and TRBJ2-1, the full variable domain reads EAGVAQSPRYKIIEKRQSVAFWCNPISGHATLYWYQQILGQGPKLLIQFQNNGVVDDSQLPKDRFSAERLKGVDSTLKIQPAKLEDSAVYLCASSRRLARNSYNEQFFGPGTRLTVL.

This clone was seen just once. The rearrangement uses TRBV7-2 and TRBJ2-1; 9 nucleotides agree with TRBD2. In germline, CDR1 is SGHTA, CDR2 FQGNSA. Trimming cost V 5 bases and J 4 bases; bases outside gene matches: 12. CDR3 length: 17 amino acids. CDR3 coding DNA: TGTGCCAGCAGCCCGAGTGTCTGGCTAGCGGGATACAATGAGCAGTTCTTC. Protein sequence: CASSPSVWLAGYNEQFF.

This chain uses TRBV11-3 with TRBJ2-3, with D hard to call. Trimming took 6 bases from V and 2 from J, leaving 9 bases between them. The CDR3 spans 13 residues. Germline CDR1 is SGHNT and CDR2 is YENEEA. This CDR3 is CASRNDNTDTQYF. The CDR3 DNA is TGTGCCAGCAGAAACGACAACACAGATACGCAGTATTTT.

This clone came up a few times. V gene TRBV6-1 combines with J gene TRBJ1-2; D uncertain. The CDR3 spans 12 residues. Germline CDR1 reads MNHNS; CDR2 reads SASEGT. Between the trimmed V and J ends, which lost 8 bases and 4 bases, there was a span of 11 bases. The CDR3 DNA is TGTGCCAGCTCACTAGGCGGCTATGGCTACACCTTC. Translated, it gives CASSLGGYGYTF.

The CDR3 sequence: CASSVALAGGDEQFF. CDR3 sequence (DNA): TGTGCCAGCAGCGTAGCGCTAGCGGGAGGGGATGAGCAGTTCTTC. The gene calls are TRBV9 and TRBJ2-1, with 12 nucleotides matching TRBD2. The CDR3 covers 15 residues. Germline assignment: CDR1 SGDLS and CDR2 YYNGEE. V shed 0 bases, J shed 8 bases, and the junction held 3 bases outside the gene matches.

The chain is built from TRBV7-2 and TRBJ2-1; 9 positions agree with TRBD2. This CDR3 is 17 amino acids long. J lost 3 bases, V lost 1 base, and 7 bases had no gene match. Germline assignment: CDR1 SGHTA and CDR2 FQGNSA. The CDR3: CASSLGGLAGFYNEQFF. CDR3 nucleotides: TGTGCCAGCAGCTTAGGGGGCCTAGCGGGATTCTACAATGAGCAGTTCTTC.

The rearrangement links TRBV7-9 to TRBJ1-2, with D possibly matching TRBD1 (6 bases). Germline V lookup: CDR1 SEHNR, CDR2 FQNEAQ (reference sequence). The CDR3 runs 12 residues. V was trimmed by 3 bases and J by 8 bases, leaving 10 bases between them. CDR3 DNA: TGTGCCAGCAGCTTGAAGGGGGAAGGCTACACCTTC. As protein: CASSLKGEGYTF.

The chain employs TRBV7-3 and TRBJ2-5; 9 bases are a match to TRBD1. CDR3 length: 15 amino acids. Germline loops: CDR1 SGHTA, CDR2 FQGTGA. The J segment lost 5 bases and the V segment lost 4 bases, leaving 8 bases of the junction unmatched. For the CDR3, the DNA is TGTGCCAGCAGCTCCACCGGGACAGGGAGGGAGACCCAGTACTTC. Residues: CASSSTGTGRETQYF.

As regards this clone: Within the sample, other DNA sequences also encode this same CDR3. The chain carries TRBV27 and TRBJ1-5, with 9 bases lining up with TRBD1. The CDR3 extends over 15 amino acids. CDR1 and CDR2 (germline): MNHEY, SMNVEV (reference sequence). The ends lost 3 bases at V and 2 bases at J; junction bases unmatched: 2. The DNA of the CDR3 is TGTGCCAGCAGTTTGACAGGGGGAGGCAATCAGCCCCAGCATTTT. Translation gives CASSLTGGGNQPQHF.

The V call is TRBV7-9, the J call TRBJ1-6; TRBD1 is a possible D gene (5 bases). Germline V gene lookup returns CDR1 SEHNR and CDR2 FQNEAQ (reference sequence). Trimming removed 7 bases at V and 13 bases at J, with 14 bases between. This CDR3 has 12 residues. CDR3 loop: CASTTDMAPLHF. In nucleotides, the CDR3 is TGTGCCAGCACCACGGACATGGCCCCCCTCCACTTT.

The genes are TRBV10-3 and TRBJ2-2; the D gene is possibly TRBD1 (7 bases). V lost 7 bases and J lost 7, with 16 bases in between. CDR1 ENHRY and CDR2 SYGVKD come from the germline V gene. CDR3 size: 14 residues. CDR3 sequence reads: CAITEGAMNGELFF. CDR3 coding DNA: TGTGCCATCACGGAGGGGGCGATGAACGGGGAGCTGTTTTTT.

The chain carries TRBV6-1 and TRBJ2-7; D unresolved. The CDR3 consists of 14 residues. Germline V gene lookup returns CDR1 MNHNS and CDR2 SASEGT. Trimming stripped 4 bases from V and 5 bases from J, with 15 bases between. CDR3: CASSVTVSLHEQYF. CDR3 in DNA: TGTGCCAGCAGTGTCACGGTCTCACTCCACGAGCAGTACTTC.

The genes are TRBV28 and TRBJ1-4; D possibly corresponds to TRBD1 (6 bases). Germline loops: CDR1 MDHEN, CDR2 SYDVKM. Trimming pared 4 bases from V and 3 bases from J, leaving 12 bases between. The CDR3 length is 15 residues. The CDR3 DNA follows: TGTGCCAGCAGTTCGCAAACAGGGCCTAATGAAAAACTGTTTTTT. Its protein is CASSSQTGPNEKLFF. The full variable domain, with the rest looked up from reference TRBV28 and TRBJ1-4, is DVKVTQSSRYLVKRTGEKVFLECVQDMDHENMFWYRQDPGLGLRLIYFSYDVKMKEKGDIPEGYSVSREKKERFSLILESASTNQTSMYLCASSSQTGPNEKLFFGSGTQLSVL.

The V call is TRBV18, the J call TRBJ1-1, with TRBD1 as a possible D gene (5 bases). The germline gives CDR1 KGHSH, CDR2 LQKENI. The CDR3 consists of 15 residues. Trimming cost V 4 bases and J 5 bases, with 17 bases left between them. The CDR3 is CASSRKTGEVTEAFF. In DNA form, the CDR3 reads TGTGCCAGCTCACGAAAGACGGGGGAAGTGACTGAAGCTTTCTTT.

The rearrangement links TRBV28 to TRBJ2-7; D is possibly TRBD1 (6 bases). Germline V CDR1 and CDR2: MDHEN, SYDVKM. The CDR3 is made up of 16 amino acids. V gave up 5 bases and J gave up 4 bases, with 21 bases separating them. The CDR3 sequence is CASSPSFRGIGYEQYF. CDR3 sequence (DNA): TGTGCCAGCAGTCCGAGTTTCAGGGGCATTGGGTACGAGCAGTACTTC.

The chain links TRBV7-9 to TRBJ2-2, with TRBD2 matching over 12 bases. V lost 4 bases, J lost 5 bases, and 8 bases stayed unmatched. CDR1 and CDR2 (germline): SEHNR, FQNEAQ (reference sequence). The CDR3 runs to 17 residues. This CDR3 reads CASSSRLAGEGTGELFF. For the CDR3, the DNA is TGTGCCAGCAGCTCCCGACTAGCGGGAGAGGGGACCGGGGAGCTGTTTTTT.

V usage is TRBV4-1 and J usage is TRBJ2-7; possibly TRBD2 for D (5 bases). V lost 3 bases and J lost 3, with 15 bases in between. The CDR3 loop spans 15 amino acids. The germline V gene has CDR1 MGHRA and CDR2 YSYEKL. The CDR3: CASSQRGGNDYEQYF. CDR3 in DNA: TGCGCCAGCAGCCAGAGAGGAGGAAACGACTACGAGCAGTACTTC.

The rearrangement uses TRBV5-1 and TRBJ2-7; possibly TRBD1 for D (5 bases). The V end was cut by 1 base, the J end by 4 bases, with 15 bases between. The CDR3 is 15 amino acids. Per the germline V gene, CDR1 is SGHRS and CDR2 is YFSETQ. CDR3 protein: CASSLTMGPAYEQYF. The CDR3 DNA reads TGCGCCAGCAGCTTGACAATGGGGCCGGCGTACGAGCAGTACTTC.